A selection of T cell receptor beta chains follows, all from one sample in a study of CD8+CD57+ T cells in acquired aplastic anemia. MiXCR was run by TCRdb on the reads, yielding one entry per CDR3 protein. Of about 220,000 distinct CDR3 sequences in the sample, approximately 45% are singletons; the top ten hold 7% to 10%. Sequences were obtained from sorted CD4+, CD8+, or CD8+CD57+ T cells (not recorded which) from PBMCs. The receptors originated from a human donor with aplastic anemia. Each CDR3 is given with its conserved first and last residue. D genes are given only for firm matches. Not all rows give a size; the values are once, few, many and, for expanded clones, a class.

cdr3_aa: CASSFGTGAPSGANVLTF
cdr3_nt: TGTGCCAGCAGCTTCGGGACAGGGGCGCCTTCTGGGGCCAACGTCCTGACTTTC
d_call: TRBD1
j_call: TRBJ2-6
clone_size: .
v_call: TRBV9

cdr3_aa: CASSQDPPGGSGTEAFF
cdr3_nt: TGTGCCAGCAGCCAAGACCCTCCTGGCGGATCGGGTACTGAAGCTTTCTTT
d_call: .
j_call: TRBJ1-1
clone_size: .
v_call: TRBV5-1

cdr3_aa: CASSEYLGTNVQETQYF
cdr3_nt: TGTGCCAGCAGTGAATATTTGGGGACAAATGTCCAAGAGACCCAGTACTTC
d_call: .
j_call: TRBJ2-5
clone_size: many
v_call: TRBV25-1

cdr3_aa: CSARVPSGSYEQYF
cdr3_nt: TGCAGTGCTAGAGTTCCTAGCGGGTCCTACGAGCAGTACTTC
d_call: TRBD2
j_call: TRBJ2-7
clone_size: many
v_call: TRBV20-1

cdr3_aa: CAISDFDFAYEQYF
cdr3_nt: TGTGCCATCAGTGATTTTGACTTCGCCTACGAGCAGTACTTC
d_call: .
j_call: TRBJ2-7
clone_size: .
v_call: TRBV10-3

cdr3_aa: CASSDWVTSGRAAHEQYF
cdr3_nt: TGTGCCAGCAGTGACTGGGTCACTAGCGGGAGGGCCGCCCACGAGCAGTACTTC
d_call: TRBD2
j_call: TRBJ2-7
clone_size: many
v_call: TRBV2

cdr3_aa: CAASFSTGELFF
cdr3_nt: TGTGCCGCCAGTTTTTCCACCGGGGAGCTGTTTTTT
d_call: .
j_call: TRBJ2-2
clone_size: .
v_call: TRBV24-1

cdr3_aa: CASSLGLAGTTQETQYF
cdr3_nt: TGTGCCAGCAGCCTGGGACTAGCGGGGACTACACAAGAGACCCAGTACTTC
d_call: TRBD2
j_call: TRBJ2-5
clone_size: .
v_call: TRBV28

cdr3_aa: CASSRTGNTGELFF
cdr3_nt: TGTGCCAGCAGTCGGACAGGTAACACCGGGGAGCTGTTTTTT
d_call: TRBD1
j_call: TRBJ2-2
clone_size: few
v_call: TRBV6-4

cdr3_aa: CASSPGPIGQGAKNIQYF
cdr3_nt: TGTGCCAGCAGCCCCGGCCCCATCGGGCAGGGGGCTAAAAACATTCAGTACTTC
d_call: TRBD1
j_call: TRBJ2-4
clone_size: .
v_call: TRBV5-4

cdr3_aa: CASSLEGTEAFF
cdr3_nt: TGTGCCAGCAGCTTGGAAGGGACTGAAGCTTTCTTT
d_call: .
j_call: TRBJ1-1
clone_size: many
v_call: TRBV5-6